This TCR beta chain was sequenced for a study of shared clonotypes between healthy human individuals. Study-wide background: A couple of women and a few men aged 18 to 49 made up the donors. Donors had three CD4 naive, three CD4 memory, two CD8 naive and one CD8 memory plate apiece. The study's findings and limits: It was only blood that was sampled, and tissue repertoires likely differ.

Measured with immunoSEQ multiplex PCR; TCRdb has only the in-frame clones, and not every one. Counted here are hundreds of thousands of clones, around 96% occurring once; the ten biggest clones make up less than 0.13%. The naive CD8 fraction comprised CD45RO-negative cells positively selected for CCR7 and excluded terminally differentiated effector memory CD45RA+ cells. The CDR3 length is 16 residues. V dropped 5 bases and J dropped 0; count of bases not matched to a gene: 6. In germline, CDR1 is MNHEY, CDR2 SMNVEV (reference sequence). A remark on this clone: Antigen: not known.

Sequenced: naive CD8+ T cells sorted from blood. This TCR derives from a woman aged 25 to 39 in good health. The chain couples TRBV27 to TRBJ2-7; 11 bases line up with TRBD2. CDR3 DNA: TGTGCCAGCAGTGCTCCAACTAGCGGGAGCTCCTACGAGCAGTACTTC. This sequence encodes CASSAPTSGSSYEQYF.